A selection of T cell receptor beta chains follows, all from one sample in a study of cytomegalovirus exposure and HLA in healthy donors. Libraries were prepared by immunoSEQ multiplex PCR; TCRdb keeps only in-frame clonotypes and omits some of them. The sample holds fewer than 100,000 clones; roughly 80% are singletons and the top ten take over 6%. Sequencing input: PBMCs. Every receptor here comes from a man between 35 and 55 years old in good health and CMV-seropositive. The CDR3 runs from the conserved cysteine through the conserved F or W. The order of the fields is J gene, V gene, clone size, D gene, CDR3 DNA, CDR3 protein. The D gene is left open where the match is weak. The size field is filled for only some rows; it gives once, few, many or a size class.

TRBJ2-2 TRBV7-9 once - TGTGCCAGCAGCTCGGGACTCATAGGGGAGCTGTTTTTT CASSSGLIGELFF
TRBJ2-1 TRBV9 - TRBD2 TGTGCCAGCAGCGTAGAGGGACTAGTCTTCAATGAGCAGTTCTTC CASSVEGLVFNEQFF
TRBJ2-7 TRBV28 few TRBD2 TGTGCCTCGACTAGCGGGAGCCTAAGCTCCTACGAGCAGTACTTC CASTSGSLSSYEQYF
TRBJ2-3 TRBV9 few - TGTGCCAGCAGCGTAGGGAGGGGGGGCCAGGGGGATACGCAGTATTTT CASSVGRGGQGDTQYF
TRBJ2-1 TRBV11-2 - - TGTGCCAGCAGCATGGACTATAACAATGAGCAGTTCTTC CASSMDYNNEQFF
TRBJ1-2 TRBV2 - TRBD1 TGTGCCAGCAGTGAAGCGCAGGGGGGCCCCTATGGCTACACCTTC CASSEAQGGPYGYTF
TRBJ1-2 TRBV5-4 - - TGTGCCAGCAGCTTGGGAGGGGAGGATGGCTACACCTTC CASSLGGEDGYTF
TRBJ2-7 TRBV4-1 once - TGCGCCAGCAGCCAAGATTCTAGGTCCTACGAGCAGTACTTC CASSQDSRSYEQYF
TRBJ2-3 TRBV5-4 few - TGTGCCAGCAGCGCCGGACACGGAGCAGGGGATACGCAGTATTTT CASSAGHGAGDTQYF
TRBJ2-3 TRBV5-6 - - TGTGCCAGCAGCTTGGGGGGAGGTGATGGCACAGATACGCAGTATTTT CASSLGGGDGTDTQYF
TRBJ1-3 TRBV6-1 - - TGTGCCAACGGGGGACCGGAGTCTGGAAACACCATATATTTT CANGGPESGNTIYF
TRBJ2-5 TRBV19 few - TGTGCCAGTAGTATTAATGGGGCAGTCGGGCAAGAGACCCAGTACTTC CASSINGAVGQETQYF
TRBJ2-3 TRBV7-8 - TRBD1 TGTGCCAGCAGCTTACAGGACAGGGGCCGCCCTATCCAGTATTTT CASSLQDRGRPIQYF
TRBJ1-3 TRBV10-3 - - TGTGCCATCGGGGAACAGGGATTCGGTGGAAACACCATATATTTT CAIGEQGFGGNTIYF
TRBJ2-7 TRBV4-1 - TRBD2 TGCGCCAGCAGCCCGCGGGAGACCCTCTACGAGCAGTACTTC CASSPRETLYEQYF
TRBJ1-3 TRBV7-8 - - TGTGCCAGCAGCTTAGAGGACAGCGTCTCTGGAAACACCATATATTTT CASSLEDSVSGNTIYF
TRBJ1-2 TRBV28 - - TGTGCCAGCAGTTCCGGGGGGACGGGCTACACCTTC CASSSGGTGYTF
TRBJ2-7 TRBV4-1 - TRBD2 TGCGCCAGCTCCCCCGGACTAGCGGGGAGGGAGCAGTACTTC CASSPGLAGREQYF